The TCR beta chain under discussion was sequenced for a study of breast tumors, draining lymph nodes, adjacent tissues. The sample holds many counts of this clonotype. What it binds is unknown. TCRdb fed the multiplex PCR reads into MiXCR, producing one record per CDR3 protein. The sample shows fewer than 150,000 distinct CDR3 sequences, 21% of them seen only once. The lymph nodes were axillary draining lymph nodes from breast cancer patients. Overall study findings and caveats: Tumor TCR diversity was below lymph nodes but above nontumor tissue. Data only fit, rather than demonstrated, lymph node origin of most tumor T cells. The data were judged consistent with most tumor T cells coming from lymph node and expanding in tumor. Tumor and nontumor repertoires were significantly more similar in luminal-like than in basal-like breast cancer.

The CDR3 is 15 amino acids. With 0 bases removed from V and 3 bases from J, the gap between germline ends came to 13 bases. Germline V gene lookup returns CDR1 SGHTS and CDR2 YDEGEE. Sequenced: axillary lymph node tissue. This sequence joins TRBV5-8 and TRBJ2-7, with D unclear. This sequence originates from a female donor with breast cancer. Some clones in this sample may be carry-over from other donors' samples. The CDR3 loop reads CASSLGVRSNYEQYF. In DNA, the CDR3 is TGTGCCAGCAGCTTGGGGGTGAGGTCTAACTACGAGCAGTACTTC.